The 8 T cell receptor beta chains reported below all come from one sample, sequenced in a study of T cell responses to AZD1222 COVID-19 vaccine. Measured with immunoSEQ multiplex PCR; TCRdb has only the in-frame clones, and not every one. Of 110,000 to 150,000 clones in the sample, roughly nine tenths were seen once. The specimen was peripheral blood, collected on day 0 of AZD1222 vaccination. Receptor source: an adult in good health.

This chain links TRBV29-1 with TRBJ1-1; D not certain. CDR1 and CDR2 from the germline V gene are SQVTM and ANQGSEA. The germline V and J ends were trimmed by 0 bases and 12 bases, with 11 bases remaining between them. The CDR3 is made up of 11 amino acids. CDR3 nucleotide sequence: TGCAGCGTTGAAGACCTGGTCGGAACTTTCTTT. Its protein is CSVEDLVGTFF.

The rearrangement links TRBV5-1 to TRBJ1-3; a weak D match, TRBD1 (6 bases). V lost 0 bases to trimming and J lost 0 bases, with 10 bases between them. This CDR3 has 16 amino acids. The germline V gene has CDR1 SGHRS and CDR2 YFSETQ. Written as DNA, the CDR3 is TGCGCCAGCAGCTTGGACAGGGCCTACTCTGGAAACACCATATATTTT. It translates to CASSLDRAYSGNTIYF. The complete variable domain, with remaining parts taken from reference TRBV5-1 and TRBJ1-3, reads KAGVTQTPRYLIKTRGQQVTLSCSPISGHRSVSWYQQTPGQGLQFLFEYFSETQRNKGNFPGRFSGRQFSNSRSEMNVSTLELGDSALYLCASSLDRAYSGNTIYFGEGSWLTVV.

V and J are TRBV5-5 and TRBJ1-4, with TRBD1 matching over 7 bases. This CDR3 is 17 amino acids long. V gave up 3 bases and J gave up 8 bases; unmatched junction bases: 16. Germline-derived CDR1 and CDR2 are SGHKS and YYEKEE (reference sequence). The CDR3 sequence is CASSWRPFDRVSEKLFF. Here the CDR3 DNA reads TGTGCCAGCAGCTGGAGGCCCTTCGACAGGGTTAGCGAAAAACTGTTTTTT.

This chain joins TRBV6-6 and TRBJ1-6, with 9 bases fitting TRBD1. V shed 5 bases and J 9 bases; nucleotides not matched to a gene: 14. CDR1 MNHNY and CDR2 SVGAGI come from the germline V gene (reference sequence). The length of the CDR3 is 17 residues. The CDR3 coding sequence is TGTGCCAGCAGTCCGCTCACAGGGGGCAGAGAAGTTTCACCCCTCCACTTT. Translated: CASSPLTGGREVSPLHF.

V is TRBV5-1 and J is TRBJ2-3; a weak D match, TRBD2 (6 bases). The CDR3 is 15 residues long. With 4 bases removed from V and 2 bases from J, the gap between germline ends came to 14 bases. Per germline, CDR1 SGHRS and CDR2 YFSETQ. Here the CDR3 reads CASSLSGSHTDTQYF. CDR3 DNA sequence: TGCGCCAGCAGCCTCTCCGGGAGCCACACAGATACGCAGTATTTT. Full variable domain (remainder filled in from reference TRBV5-1 and TRBJ2-3): KAGVTQTPRYLIKTRGQQVTLSCSPISGHRSVSWYQQTPGQGLQFLFEYFSETQRNKGNFPGRFSGRQFSNSRSEMNVSTLELGDSALYLCASSLSGSHTDTQYFGPGTRLTVL.

The chain links TRBV5-1 to TRBJ2-5; 8 bases map to TRBD1. The junction had 6 bases not matched to a gene; V was cut back by 4 bases and J by 4 bases. The germline gives CDR1 SGHRS, CDR2 YFSETQ. The length of the CDR3 is 14 residues. In DNA form, the CDR3 reads TGCGCCAGCAGCCCCGGACAGGGAACAGAGACCCAGTACTTC. Translating gives CASSPGQGTETQYF.

This clone was seen a few times. V is TRBV13 and J is TRBJ2-1, with D possibly being TRBD2 (6 bases). Trimming shortened V by 4 bases and J by 3 bases, and 10 bases separated the two germline ends. The CDR3 covers 14 residues. Germline assignment: CDR1 PRHDT and CDR2 FYEKMQ (reference sequence). CDR3 DNA: TGTGCCAGCAGCTCACGGGACTTCTACAATGAGCAGTTCTTC. It translates to CASSSRDFYNEQFF.

This chain connects TRBV6-4 to TRBJ2-7; D unresolved. Germline V gene data show CDR1 as MRHNA and CDR2 as SNTAGT. V shed 7 bases and J shed 0 bases, with 19 bases lying between them. This CDR3 has 16 residues. CDR3: CASTEARRPLSYEQYF. In nucleotides, the CDR3 is TGTGCCAGCACTGAGGCGCGACGACCGCTCTCCTACGAGCAGTACTTC.